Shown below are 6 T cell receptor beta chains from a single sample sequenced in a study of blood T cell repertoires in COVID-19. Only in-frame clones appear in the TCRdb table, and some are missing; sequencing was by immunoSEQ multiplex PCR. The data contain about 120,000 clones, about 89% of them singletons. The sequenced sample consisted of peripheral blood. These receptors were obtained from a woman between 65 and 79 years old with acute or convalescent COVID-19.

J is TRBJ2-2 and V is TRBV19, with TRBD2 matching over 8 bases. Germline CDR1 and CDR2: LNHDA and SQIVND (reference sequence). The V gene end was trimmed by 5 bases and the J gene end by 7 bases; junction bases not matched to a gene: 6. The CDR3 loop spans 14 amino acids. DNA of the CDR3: TGTGCCAGTAGTGTCGGCGGGGGGATCGGGGAGCTGTTTTTT. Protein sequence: CASSVGGGIGELFF.

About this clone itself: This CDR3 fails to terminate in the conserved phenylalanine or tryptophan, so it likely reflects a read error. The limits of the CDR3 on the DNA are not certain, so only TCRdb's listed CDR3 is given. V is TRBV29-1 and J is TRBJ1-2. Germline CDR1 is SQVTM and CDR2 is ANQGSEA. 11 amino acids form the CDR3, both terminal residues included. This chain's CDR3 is CSVEDRQRWIS.

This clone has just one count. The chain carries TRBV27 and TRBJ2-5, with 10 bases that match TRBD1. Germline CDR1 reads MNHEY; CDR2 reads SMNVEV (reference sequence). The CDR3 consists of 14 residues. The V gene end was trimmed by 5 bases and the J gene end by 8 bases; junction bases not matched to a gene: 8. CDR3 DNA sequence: TGTGCCAGCAGTCCCATGGGGACAGGGGCCACCCAGTACTTC. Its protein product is CASSPMGTGATQYF.

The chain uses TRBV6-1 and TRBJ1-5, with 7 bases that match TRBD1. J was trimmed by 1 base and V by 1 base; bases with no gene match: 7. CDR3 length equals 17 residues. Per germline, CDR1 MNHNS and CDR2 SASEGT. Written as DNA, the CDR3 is TGTGCCAGCAGTGAAGAGACAGGGTTGGTGAGCAATCAGCCCCAGCATTTT. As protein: CASSEETGLVSNQPQHF.

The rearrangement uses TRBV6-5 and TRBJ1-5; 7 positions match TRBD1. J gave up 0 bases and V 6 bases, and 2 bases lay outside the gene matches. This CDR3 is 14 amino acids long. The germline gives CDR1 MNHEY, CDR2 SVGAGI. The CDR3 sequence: CASSGQDSNQPQHF. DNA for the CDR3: TGTGCCAGCAGCGGACAGGATAGCAATCAGCCCCAGCATTTT.

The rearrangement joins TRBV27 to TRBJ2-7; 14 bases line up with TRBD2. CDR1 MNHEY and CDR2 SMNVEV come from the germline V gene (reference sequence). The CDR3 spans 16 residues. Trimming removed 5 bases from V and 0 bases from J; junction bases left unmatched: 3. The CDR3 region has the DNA TGTGCCAGCAGTCCGGGACTAGCGGGGGCCTCCTACGAGCAGTACTTC. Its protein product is CASSPGLAGASYEQYF.